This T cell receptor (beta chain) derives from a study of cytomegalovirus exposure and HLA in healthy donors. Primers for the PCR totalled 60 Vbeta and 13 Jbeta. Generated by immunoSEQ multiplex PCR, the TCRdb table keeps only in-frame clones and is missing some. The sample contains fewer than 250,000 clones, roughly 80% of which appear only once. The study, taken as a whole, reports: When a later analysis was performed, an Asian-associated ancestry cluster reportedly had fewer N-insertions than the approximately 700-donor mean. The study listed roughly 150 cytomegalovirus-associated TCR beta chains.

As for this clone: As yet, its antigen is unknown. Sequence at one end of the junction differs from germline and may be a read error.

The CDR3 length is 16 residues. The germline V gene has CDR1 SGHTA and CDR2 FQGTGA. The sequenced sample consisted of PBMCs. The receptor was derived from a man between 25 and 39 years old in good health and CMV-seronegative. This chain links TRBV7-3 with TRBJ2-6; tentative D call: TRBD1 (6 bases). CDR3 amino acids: CASSPQGHSGASVLTF. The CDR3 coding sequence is TGTGCCAGCAGCCCACAGGGTCACTCTGGGGCCAGCGTCCTGACTTTC.